This TCR beta chain appears in the sequencing data of a study of CD8 T cells in Susac syndrome (dated 2019 in TCRdb). About the full investigation: Whether CD8+ T cell activation and differentiation in Susac syndrome was antigen driven was tested using repertoire sequencing. On the study overall, not on this receptor specifically: The number of individuals in the TCR sequencing and HLA analysis was acknowledged as relatively small.

RNA was extracted using the RNeasy kit, and about 0.5 to 1 ug of the RNA was reverse transcribed with random hexamers. TCR beta CDR3 regions were amplified with the immunoSEQ multiplex PCR assay covering 54 Vbeta and 13 Jbeta segments. PCR amplification bias was corrected using a synthetic template baseline for primer optimization and computational correction. The paper's processing steps were these. Reads were assigned to V, D and J genes according to IMGT and analyzed in immunoSEQ Analyzer, with only productive sequences retained. Clonality was computed as one minus Shannon entropy normalized by log2 of the number of productive unique sequences. For each patient and control, public and private clones were evaluated among the 100 most prevalent clones. Clones were defined as Susac-specific if absent from the healthy and MS cohorts, from 1052 published viral clones and from other ImmuneACCESS disease sequences. TCRdb trimmed public reads at Q25 via fastp, called clones via MiXCR and kept in-frame beta chains. Here each entry gathers all rows of one CDR3 protein and keeps the most common genes and DNA. The V and J calls here are based on TCRdb, not the publication. The sample contains around 150,000 distinct CDR3 sequences, approximately 96% of them found a single time. The ten largest clones add up to roughly 0.15% of the sample.

On this clonotype: Its recognized antigen is unknown. The sample holds no much larger clone one base away, and base qualities are not on file.

Peripheral blood CD8+ and CD4+ T cells from healthy donors, Susac syndrome patients and multiple sclerosis patients were profiled using high-throughput TCR beta sequencing. Healthy donors were included as age- and sex-matched controls. CD8+ TEMRA cells were enriched by FACS, while bulk CD8+ and CD4+ T cells were purified by magnetic negative isolation. Blood was drawn into EDTA tubes, processed within 24 hours, and PBMCs were isolated by density gradient centrifugation. PBMCs intended for TCR sequencing were cryopreserved in liquid nitrogen and thawed later in a water bath at 37 degrees C. The sorted or isolated CD4+, CD8+ and CD8+ TEMRA cells had a purity of 90% or higher. The CDR3 covers 14 residues, taking in both the cysteine and the phenylalanine. Only the CDR3 DNA is retained, 42 bases long and in frame from the first base. The junction shows trimming of 2 bases on V and 15 bases on J, plus 20 bases between the germline ends. Based on the germline V gene, the CDR1 and CDR2 sequences are SGHTA and FQGNSA.

The chain was built from TRBV7-2 and TRBJ2-1; the D gene identity is not certain. This receptor was identified in a human donor in good health. The specimen sequenced was CD4+ T cells from PBMCs. DNA sequence: TGTGCCAGCAGCTTACTTGTGACGACCCGAGTGTTGTTCTTC. Its protein is CASSLLVTTRVLFF.